There are a few counts of the clone carrying this TCR beta chain. The data are from a study of human T cells and chemical hapten exposure. TCRdb re-derived calls from the RACE reads in MiXCR, one entry per CDR3 protein. The sample lists over 50,000 distinct CDR3 sequences; 9.5% to 12% were seen once. Documented time point: patch test 1, 2 weeks after DPC sensitization. As for treatment: therapeutic diphenylcyclopropenone sensitization with weekly scalp DPC. Before extraction, the whole blood was not fractionated, and total RNA was taken from it. The CDR3 totals 13 residues. V dropped 4 bases and J dropped 5 bases, with 11 bases sitting between them. Germline loops: CDR1 KGHSH, CDR2 LQKENI.

The sequence derives from a middle-aged woman with alopecia areata. Some clones in this sample may be carry-over from other donors' samples. The chain uses TRBV18 and TRBJ2-5, with unresolved D. The material was whole blood, obtained in connection with sensitization to the hapten diphenylcyclopropenone (DPC). CDR3 sequence: CASSRVGMETQYF. DNA for the CDR3: TGTGCCAGCTCACGGGTGGGAATGGAGACCCAGTACTTC.